What follows is one T cell receptor (beta chain) and its context. Antigen: not known. The CDR3 has 13 amino acids. The V gene lost 1 base and the J gene lost 5 bases, with 6 bases spanning the gap. Germline V lookup: CDR1 SGHTA, CDR2 FQGTGA. This entry comes from a study of graft-versus-host responses after intestinal transplantation. Study summary: Each patient got anti-thymocyte globulin induction, then tacrolimus and steroids for around 3 years. Study results and limitations: Allografts of one patient group, those with graft-donor T cell macrochimerism, had high graft-versus-host to host-versus-graft clonal ratios. The highest levels of circulating GvH clones went along with early declines in HvG clones after transplant. Some GvH clones were seen earlier in gut or blood, suggesting intestinal origin.

The assay was immunoSEQ multiplex PCR, and TCRdb's table has in-frame clones only and misses some. The sample shows just over 40,000 clones, more than 80% of them seen only once. This clonotype was obtained from a human patient who received an intestinal transplant, so some T cells may come from the graft donor. The sequences come from PBMCs, collected around 43 weeks after intestinal transplant. The rearrangement links TRBV7-3 to TRBJ2-1, with D unresolved. The CDR3 protein is CASSLIGNNEQFF. CDR3 DNA: TGTGCCAGCAGCTTAATTGGCAACAATGAGCAGTTCTTC.